This record concerns one T cell receptor beta chain sequence. What it binds is unknown. The sample comes from a study of Tregs in tolerant kidney transplant recipients. Data came from immunoSEQ multiplex PCR; TCRdb stores just in-frame clones and leaves some out. The sample gives approximately 8,700 clones, roughly 44% of which show up once; over 5% is in the top ten. Germline V gene lookup returns CDR1 LNHDA and CDR2 SQIVND (reference sequence). The length of the CDR3 is 13 residues. Trimming left V 4 bases short and J 3 bases short, with 7 bases between. This clonotype originated in a human donor in good health. The sequenced material came from CD4+ T cells from blood cultured with allogeneic cells. V is TRBV19 and J is TRBJ2-4; D may be TRBD2 (5 bases). The CDR3 protein is CASSTGLKNIQYF. For the CDR3, the DNA is TGTGCCAGTAGTACTGGACTCAAAAACATTCAGTACTTC.